Included here is one TCR beta chain sequence, with context. Sequencing used immunoSEQ multiplex PCR; TCRdb keeps in-frame clones, though not all of them. The sample carries about 24,000 clones, under 95% recorded once. This entry belongs to a study of T cell changes during pregnancy in multiple sclerosis. This sample comprised CD8+ T cells from peripheral blood mononuclear cells, obtained in the third trimester of pregnancy. The sequence was collected from a female donor in good health, enrolled as a control in a pregnancy study.

CDR3 residues: CASSLVSGRAYFNEQFF. The CDR3 bases are TGTGCCAGCAGCTTGGTAAGCGGGAGGGCCTATTTCAATGAGCAGTTCTTC. The chain joins TRBV5-4 to TRBJ2-1, with 10 nucleotides matching TRBD2. The CDR3 has 17 residues. Germline V lookup: CDR1 SGHNT, CDR2 YYREEE (reference sequence). The junction had 9 bases not matched to a gene; V was cut back by 0 bases and J by 6 bases.